Sequencing of this T cell receptor beta chain was carried out in a study of neurological immune-mediated disorders (dated by TCRdb to the late 2010s). General notes on the study: Peripheral blood TCR-beta repertoires from patients with HTLV-I-associated myelopathy (HAM/TSP), patients with multiple sclerosis, and healthy controls were compared in the study using UMI-based sequencing. The cohort included approximately 68 subjects: approximately 15 with HAM/TSP, about 34 with multiple sclerosis, and roughly 20 healthy controls. The approximately 100 TCR-beta libraries included longitudinal samples, technical triplicates and paired sorted CD4+ and CD8+ T-cell subsets alongside PBMC samples.

What the authors observed across the whole study: No identical CDR3 amino acid sequences were shared among expanded clones across subjects, suggesting private TCR-beta repertoires in all groups. The highest TCR clonal expansion was observed in HAM/TSP patients, whereas the lowest was observed in MS patients, even when compared with healthy controls.

Healthy controls were blood bank volunteers in Maryland, USA. For unsorted PBMC libraries, 2 million PBMCs were used after storage in RNAlater at -80 degrees C until RNA extraction. PBMCs were separated from peripheral blood using Ficoll-Hypaque density gradient centrifugation and then cryopreserved in liquid nitrogen. cDNA was synthesized by template-switch 5'RACE using a primer with a 10-nucleotide random unique molecular identifier that tagged each TCR transcript. Every sequencing run yielded over 180 million TCR-beta sequences covering 15-18 subjects. The RNeasy kit was used to extract total RNA. The KAPA Real-time Library Amplification kit was used to amplify TCR-beta VDJ regions with primers for the TCR constant region and the 5'RACE anchor. A first PCR added sample indexes and Illumina adaptors, after which a second PCR increased the library yield. The roughly 650 bp TCR product was size-selected on a 2% E-gel SizeSelection system after Ampure bead purification. Library quality was checked on a Bioanalyzer, concentration was measured with Qubit, and libraries were quantified with the Kapa Library Quantification kit before pooling. An Illumina HiSeq 2500 was used to sequence the libraries paired-end at 2 x 150 bp. To increase sequence diversity, about 24-32% phiX was spiked into each library pool. The study's own analysis went as follows. The quality-filtered reads were processed with the UMI-based MiGEC pipeline, whose error correction step removed more than 85% of the raw TCR sequences. VDJ genes were aligned to IMGT germline references, and each clonotype was defined by a unique CDR3 amino acid sequence together with V-J genes. Clonal expansion, Shannon diversity and CDR3 relatedness were evaluated with VDJtools (CalcPairwiseDistances, ClusterSamples), while phylogenetic trees were built in CLCbio workbench. Clones with at least 8 unique UMIs were defined as expanded, with this threshold being based on coefficient-of-variation modelling across technical triplicates. In-frame beta chains were kept once TCRdb had trimmed the public reads at Q25 with fastp and called clones with MiXCR. One record per CDR3 amino acid sequence lists the most common genes and DNA. In this record, the V and J calls reflect TCRdb's handling and not the investigators' own analysis. This sample lists 65,000 to 80,000 distinct CDR3 sequences; about 15% were detected once. About 16% of the sample goes to the ten largest clones.

The CDR3 runs 15 residues from the cysteine to the phenylalanine. The retained sequence is limited to the CDR3, 45 bases, with the frame set at the first base. V and J lose 0 bases and 0 bases, and a span of 12 bases separates them. According to the germline V gene (reference sequence), CDR1 reads DFQATT and CDR2 reads SNEGSKA. Ten or more counts support this clonotype. Its specific antigen is unknown. No quality values exist for individual bases; no much larger clone is one base distant. The chain couples TRBV20-1 to TRBJ2-7; 5 matching bases give a weak D call of TRBD1. The sequence came from a woman between 40 and 50 years old in good health. Material for sequencing was PBMCs. The DNA is as follows: TGCAGTGCTAGAGATCCGGTCAGGGCCTCCTACGAGCAGTACTTC. The translation is CSARDPVRASYEQYF.